The 13 T cell receptor beta chains presented below share a single source sample, sequenced in a study of T cell repertoires in cytomegalovirus infection. TCRdb reanalysed the reads using MiXCR and keeps one entry per CDR3 protein. The sample holds just under 300,000 distinct CDR3 sequences, roughly a tenth seen once. Sequenced input: PBMCs. Receptor source: a human donor in good health (CMV status not recorded). Some clones in this sample may be carry-over from other donors' samples.

This clonotype has at least ten counts. The chain recombines TRBV29-1 with TRBJ2-5; D is perhaps TRBD2 (5 bases). This CDR3 has 12 amino acids. From germline, CDR1 is SQVTM and CDR2 ANQGSEA. V lost 4 bases and J lost 0, with 6 bases in between. The CDR3, as DNA: TGCAGCGTTGGCGGGTACCAAGAGACCCAGTACTTC. Translated, it gives CSVGGYQETQYF. Full variable domain (missing parts from reference TRBV29-1 and TRBJ2-5): SAVISQKPSRDICQRGTSLTIQCQVDSQVTMMFWYRQQPGQSLTLIATANQGSEATYESGFVIDKFPISRPNLTFSTLTVSNMSPEDSSIYLCSVGGYQETQYFGPGTRLLVL.

The sample holds many counts of this clonotype. The chain is built from TRBV7-2 and TRBJ2-3, with 9 positions matching TRBD2. Germline V gene lookup returns CDR1 SGHTA and CDR2 FQGNSA. The length of the CDR3 is 16 residues. Trimming at V came to 1 base and at J to 3 bases, leaving 5 bases not matched to a gene. The CDR3 sequence: CASSLGVLAGTDTQYF. As DNA, the CDR3 is TGTGCCAGCAGCTTAGGGGTGCTAGCGGGGACAGATACGCAGTATTTT.

This clonotype occurred many times. The J gene is TRBJ2-5, the V gene TRBV20-1, with TRBD1 matching 10 bases. CDR3 size: 16 residues. The V segment lost 0 bases and the J segment 5 bases; nucleotides outside the gene matches: 9. Looked up from germline, CDR1 is DFQATT and CDR2 is SNEGSKA (reference sequence). CDR3 nucleotide sequence: TGCAGTGCTAGAGAGAGGGACAGGGGATGGAGGGAGACCCAGTACTTC. As protein: CSARERDRGWRETQYF.

The rearrangement uses TRBV5-6 and TRBJ2-7; D gene uncertain. Deletions cut 3 bases from V and 4 bases from J, with 11 bases between. Per the germline V gene, CDR1 is SGHDT and CDR2 is YYEEEE. The CDR3 runs 13 residues. The CDR3 sequence: CASSSDVEYEQYF. CDR3 nucleotide sequence: TGTGCCAGCAGCTCCGACGTAGAATACGAGCAGTACTTC.

This clonotype was seen only a few times. This rearrangement joins TRBV11-2 to TRBJ1-2, with D tentatively TRBD1 (5 bases). Germline CDR1 SGHAT, CDR2 FQNNGV. The length of the CDR3 is 13 residues. V was trimmed by 3 bases and J by 8 bases, leaving 13 bases between them. Written as DNA, the CDR3 is TGTGCCAGCAGCTTGGGACCCCCTCTAGGCTACACCTTC. Its protein product is CASSLGPPLGYTF.

This chain connects TRBV6-8 to TRBJ2-5; weak D call: TRBD2 (7 bases). The CDR3 is 13 residues long. V was pared by 0 bases and J by 7 bases, with 9 bases between. CDR1 is MNHGY and CDR2 is SAAAGT in the germline V gene. The CDR3 spells CASSYSRGGTQYF. DNA of the CDR3: TGTGCCAGCAGTTACTCGAGGGGGGGGACCCAGTACTTC.

In its sample, this clonotype was seen many times. V is TRBV28 and J is TRBJ1-2; D unresolved. CDR1 MDHEN and CDR2 SYDVKM come from the germline V gene. With 6 bases removed from V and 7 bases from J, the gap between germline ends came to 12 bases. The CDR3 totals 12 residues. The CDR3 nucleotides are TGTGCCAGCAGAAAGATGGCGAGTGGCTACACCTTC. Its translation: CASRKMASGYTF.

The CDR3 spells CASTPGWRGNQPQHF. The CDR3 DNA follows: TGTGCCAGTACTCCCGGCTGGAGGGGCAATCAGCCCCAGCATTTT. The chain employs TRBV19 and TRBJ1-5; no clear D gene. The germline V and J ends were trimmed by 7 bases and 2 bases, with 15 bases remaining between them. The CDR3 contains 15 residues. From germline, CDR1 is LNHDA and CDR2 SQIVND (reference sequence).

This clonotype was seen many times. The chain uses TRBV7-8 and TRBJ2-5; 15 positions match TRBD2. With 3 bases clipped from V and 5 bases from J, the junction kept 4 bases outside the gene matches. The germline gives CDR1 SGHVS, CDR2 FQNEAQ. CDR3 size: 16 residues. DNA of the CDR3: TGTGCCAGCAGCTTCGGACTAGCGGGGGGGGGGGAGACCCAGTACTTC. Protein product: CASSFGLAGGGETQYF.

This clonotype was seen repeatedly, ten times or more. The CDR3 sequence: CASSHRDRVKETQYF. The CDR3 nucleotides read TGCGCCAGCAGTCATCGGGACAGGGTGAAAGAGACCCAGTACTTC. This rearrangement joins TRBV23-1 to TRBJ2-5; 9 bases align to TRBD1. TRBV23-1 qualifies as an ORF whose function is uncertain. V dropped 3 bases and J dropped 3; count of bases not matched to a gene: 5. The CDR3 has 15 amino acids.

This clonotype was observed at least ten times. The rearrangement links TRBV12-3 or TRBV12-4 to TRBJ2-1; possible D gene TRBD1, 5 bases. This CDR3 has 14 residues. V was pared by 7 bases and J by 9 bases, with 19 bases between. The DNA for the CDR3 is TGTGCCAGCACCCCCGCCCCCAGGGCCGTTGAGCAGTTCTTC. Protein product: CASTPAPRAVEQFF.

Only a few counts were recorded for this clonotype. The rearrangement links TRBV5-1 to TRBJ2-1; 13 positions agree with TRBD2. This CDR3 region has 17 residues. The ends lost 2 bases at V and 5 bases at J; junction bases unmatched: 7. CDR1 and CDR2 (germline): SGHRS, YFSETQ. DNA for the CDR3: TGCGCCAGCAGCTTCCGACTAGCGGGGGGTTTAAACAATGAGCAGTTCTTC. Its protein product is CASSFRLAGGLNNEQFF.

This clonotype has a count of ten or more. The rearrangement joins TRBV7-2 to TRBJ1-1; no reliable D call. Germline assignment: CDR1 SGHTA and CDR2 FQGNSA. V was pared by 0 bases and J by 11 bases, with 10 bases between. CDR3 length: 12 amino acids. The CDR3 sequence: CASSLALGLAFF. The CDR3 bases are TGTGCCAGCAGCTTAGCGCTCGGGCTGGCTTTCTTT.